This T cell receptor (beta chain) was retrieved from a study of cytomegalovirus exposure and HLA in healthy donors. With regard to this clone: Its antigen is unidentified. The sample contains more than one DNA sequence encoding this CDR3.

Use of 60 Vbeta and 13 Jbeta primers characterized the PCR. Assay used: immunoSEQ multiplex PCR; TCRdb lists only in-frame clones, some missing. The table records fewer than 150,000 clones, about 80% of them present only once. Regarding the study as a whole: Donors belonging to an Asian-associated ancestry cluster reportedly showed fewer N-insertions in productive TCRs than the 666-donor mean, according to what a later analysis found. HLA-A and HLA-B allele assignments for most subjects were reportedly predicted accurately using TCR beta sequences.

After removal of 4 bases from V and 5 bases from J, the junction contained 8 bases not matched to a gene. Germline-derived CDR1 and CDR2 are SGHDT and YYEEEE. The CDR3 is 14 residues long. The rearrangement uses TRBV5-6 and TRBJ1-2; 7 bases are shared with TRBD1. The sample was PBMCs. The sequence derives from a male donor in good health and CMV-seronegative. CDR3 DNA sequence: TGTGCCAGCAGCGTCCGGGACAGTCCTTATGGCTACACCTTC. Translated, it gives CASSVRDSPYGYTF.